This TCR beta chain came from a study of glioma-infiltrating T cells after dendritic cell vaccination. About the research overall: Between about 2002 and 2013, patients got autologous tumor lysate-pulsed dendritic cell vaccines. Findings of the study overall: Only a small number of patients had complete blood and tumor samples. No direct clonality-survival link was found; a diverse polyclonal response may matter.

Comments on this clone: What it recognizes is unknown.

The CDR3 has 13 amino acids. The V gene's germline CDR1 is LGHNA and CDR2 YNFKEQ. Between the trimmed V and J ends, which lost 0 bases and 7 bases, there was a span of 7 bases. Using immunoSEQ multiplex PCR, the repertoire was profiled, and TCRdb retains in-frame clones only, with some absent. The data show 90,000 or so clones, more than 80% seen once. Time point in this sample: after dendritic cell vaccination, including at tumor progression/relapse. The origin of this receptor is a human donor with glioblastoma. The gene calls are TRBV4-2 and TRBJ1-5; no clear D. The sample here was blood, taken after dendritic cell vaccination. CDR3 sequence (DNA): TGTGCCAGCAGCCAAGATACGGTGCAGCCCCAGCATTTT. This sequence encodes CASSQDTVQPQHF.